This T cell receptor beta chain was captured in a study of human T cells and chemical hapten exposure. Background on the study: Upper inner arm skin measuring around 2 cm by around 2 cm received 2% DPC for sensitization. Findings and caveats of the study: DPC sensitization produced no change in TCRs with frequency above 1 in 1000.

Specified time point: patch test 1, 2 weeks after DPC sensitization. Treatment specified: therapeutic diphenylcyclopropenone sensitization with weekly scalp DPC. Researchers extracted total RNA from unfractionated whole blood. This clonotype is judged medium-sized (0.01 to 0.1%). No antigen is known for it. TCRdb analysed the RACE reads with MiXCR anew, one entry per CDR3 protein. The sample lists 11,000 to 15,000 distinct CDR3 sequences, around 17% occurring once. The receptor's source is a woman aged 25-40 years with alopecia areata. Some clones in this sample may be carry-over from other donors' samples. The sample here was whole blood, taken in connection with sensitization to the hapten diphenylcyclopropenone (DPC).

The CDR3 spells CASSLGEASNYGYTF. The CDR3 bases are TGTGCCAGCAGTTTAGGAGAGGCTTCTAACTATGGCTACACCTTC. V usage is TRBV12-3 or TRBV12-4 and J usage is TRBJ1-2; D remains unclear. This CDR3 contains 15 residues. Trimming took off 1 base at V and 0 bases at J, with 9 bases between the two ends.